This TCR beta chain came from a study of technical replicates of blood from a handful of donors. The assay was immunoSEQ multiplex PCR, and TCRdb's table has in-frame clones only and misses some. The data show approximately 75,000 clones, about 97% seen once. This CDR3 is 15 amino acids long. The V gene's germline CDR1 is GTSNPN and CDR2 SVGIG (reference sequence). Trimming at V came to 0 bases and at J to 7 bases, leaving 5 bases not matched to a gene. This clonotype was obtained from a human donor in good health. The chain recombines TRBV30 with TRBJ2-1; 11 bases line up with TRBD2. The sequencing input was T cells isolated from PBMCs. The CDR3 sequence: CAWSVSGRAENEQFF. Here the CDR3 DNA reads TGTGCCTGGAGTGTTAGCGGGAGGGCCGAGAATGAGCAGTTCTTC.